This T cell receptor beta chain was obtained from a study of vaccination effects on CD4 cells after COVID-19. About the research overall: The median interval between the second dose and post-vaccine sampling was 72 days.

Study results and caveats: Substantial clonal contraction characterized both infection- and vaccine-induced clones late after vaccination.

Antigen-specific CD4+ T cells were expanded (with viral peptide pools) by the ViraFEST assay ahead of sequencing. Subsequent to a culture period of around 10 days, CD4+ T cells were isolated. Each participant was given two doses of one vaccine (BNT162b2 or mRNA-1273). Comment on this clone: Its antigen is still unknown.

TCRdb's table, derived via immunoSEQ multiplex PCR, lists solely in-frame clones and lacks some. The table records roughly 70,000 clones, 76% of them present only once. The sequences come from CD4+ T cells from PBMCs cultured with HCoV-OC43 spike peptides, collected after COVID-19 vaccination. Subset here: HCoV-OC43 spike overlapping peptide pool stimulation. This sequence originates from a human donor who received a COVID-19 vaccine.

CDR3 protein: CASSFAATGVGSPLHF. The DNA for the CDR3 is TGTGCCAGCAGTTTCGCGGCTACAGGGGTAGGATCACCCCTCCACTTT. The J gene is TRBJ1-6, the V gene TRBV27, with 7 bases that match TRBD1. V shed 3 bases, J shed 10 bases, and the junction held 12 bases outside the gene matches. This CDR3 has 16 residues. Germline assignment: CDR1 MNHEY and CDR2 SMNVEV (reference sequence).